This record looks at one T cell receptor beta chain sequence and its context. Its cognate antigen has yet to be identified. No qualities accompany the bases; no much larger clone lies one base away. The entry originates in a study of cytomegalovirus exposure and HLA in healthy donors (dated by TCRdb to about 2017). General notes on the study: A later analysis indicated that the 120 validation repertoires were generated on the platform also employed for the 666 repertoires of the first cohort. The study aimed to test whether signatures of past pathogen exposure could be identified by cataloging public T cell receptors. In addition to the first cohort of around 670 subjects, a separate validation cohort of approximately 120 different subjects was used. The study combined high-throughput TCR immunosequencing, statistical association of individual TCRs with disease status, and machine learning to predict cytomegalovirus infection status.

V loses 3 bases of germline sequence and J loses 4 bases, and the interval between the two ends is 12 bases. According to the germline V gene (reference sequence), CDR1 reads GTSNPN and CDR2 reads SVGIG. The CDR3 contains 13 residues, cysteine and phenylalanine counted. Just CDR3 DNA is preserved here, 39 bases in frame from base 1. The full study reports these points: Most TCR sequences were seen in very few donors, while some public TCRs were found in many individuals. A later analysis had no HLA typing for the validation cohort, so co-occurrence there was scored across all 120 or so repertoires. In a later analysis, TCRs clustered in the first cohort were found to also tend to co-occur in the roughly 120 validation repertoires, with 94% of cluster scores above 0. In both the original and validation cohorts, the classifier was reported to diagnose cytomegalovirus status with high specificity and sensitivity. A few of the identified cytomegalovirus-associated TCR beta chains were confirmed in vitro to be specific for cytomegalovirus antigens. A total of fewer than 200 TCR beta chains were listed by the study as associated with cytomegalovirus. It was suggested by the authors that the approach could potentially be generalized to other disease states and immunological phenotypes.

Libraries were made using the immunoSEQ multiplex PCR assay. As for the original processing: To diagnose cytomegalovirus status from the catalog of TCR beta chain sequences, a statistical classification framework was built. In TCRdb, the immuneACCESS table is reduced to in-frame sequences with V and J assigned. These tables do not hold every clone; where another copy was compared, an unresolved V gene accounts for under half, and the others remain unexplained. V and J calls and clone size are copied from that table; D and trimming were computed from the DNA. The sample table shows 76,000 or so clones, and roughly 94% are seen once. Together, the top ten hold 2.5% to 3.5% of the sample. The donors were included in the validation cohort of around 120 subjects, a group kept apart from the roughly 700-subject first cohort.

This receptor was identified in a woman aged 18-29 years in good health and CMV-seropositive. The specimen was PBMCs. This receptor chain uses TRBV30 and TRBJ1-1; the D gene is perhaps TRBD1, on 5 matching bases. The sequenced DNA: TGTGCCTGGAGATGGGGGGTAGCCACTGAAGCTTTCTTT. Translated, it gives CAWRWGVATEAFF.